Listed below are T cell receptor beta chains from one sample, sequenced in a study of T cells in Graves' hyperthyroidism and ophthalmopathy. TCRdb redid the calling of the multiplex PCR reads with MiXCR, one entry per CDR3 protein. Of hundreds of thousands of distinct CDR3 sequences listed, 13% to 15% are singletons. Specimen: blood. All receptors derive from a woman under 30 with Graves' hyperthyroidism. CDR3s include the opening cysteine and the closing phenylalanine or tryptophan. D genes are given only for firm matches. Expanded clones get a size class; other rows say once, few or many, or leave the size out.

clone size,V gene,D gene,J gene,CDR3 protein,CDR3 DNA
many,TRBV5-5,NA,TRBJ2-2,CASSSARQNTGELFF,TGTGCCAGCAGCTCGGCCAGGCAGAACACCGGGGAGCTGTTTTTT
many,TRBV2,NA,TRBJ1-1,CASLGYSAEAFF,TGTGCCAGCCTCGGCTATAGTGCTGAAGCTTTCTTT
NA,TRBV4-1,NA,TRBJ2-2,CASSQGSGTYNTGELFF,TGCGCCAGCAGCCAAGGTAGTGGGACTTATAACACCGGGGAGCTGTTTTTT
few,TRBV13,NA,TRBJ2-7,CASSLGRTHYEQYF,TGTGCCAGCAGCTTAGGTCGGACCCACTACGAGCAGTACTTC
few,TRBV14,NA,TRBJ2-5,CASSQDGYTGRETQYF,TGTGCCAGCAGCCAAGATGGGTATACGGGTAGAGAGACCCAGTACTTC
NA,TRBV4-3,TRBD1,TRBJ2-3,CASSPSQGLGSDTQYF,TGCGCCAGCAGCCCTTCACAGGGGCTGGGGTCAGATACGCAGTATTTT
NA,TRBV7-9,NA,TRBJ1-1,CASSHPLNTEAFF,TGTGCCAGCAGCCATCCCTTGAACACTGAAGCTTTCTTT
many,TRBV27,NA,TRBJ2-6,CASSEGGYGANVLTF,TGTGCCAGCAGCGAAGGGGGGTATGGGGCCAACGTCCTGACTTTC
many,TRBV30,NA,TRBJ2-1,CAWSPTGSEQFF,TGTGCCTGGAGTCCGACGGGCAGCGAGCAGTTCTTC
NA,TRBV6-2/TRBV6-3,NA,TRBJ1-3,CGSSRRSQSSGNTIYF,TGTGGCAGCAGTAGAAGGTCCCAGAGCTCTGGAAACACCATATATTTT
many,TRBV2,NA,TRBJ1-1,CASSVRKVAEAFF,TGTGCCAGCAGTGTGAGGAAGGTCGCTGAAGCTTTCTTT
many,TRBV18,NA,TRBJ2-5,CASSPPSVQETQYF,TGTGCCAGCTCACCCCCAAGCGTCCAAGAGACCCAGTACTTC
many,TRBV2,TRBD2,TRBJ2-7,CASSVASGRYEQYF,TGTGCCAGCAGTGTTGCTAGCGGGAGATACGAGCAGTACTTC
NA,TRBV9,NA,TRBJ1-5,CASSVGIMGNQPQHF,TGTGCCAGCAGCGTAGGTATAATGGGCAATCAGCCCCAGCATTTT
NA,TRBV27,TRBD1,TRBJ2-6,CASSVTGVSGANVLTF,TGTGCCAGCAGTGTGACAGGGGTCTCTGGGGCCAACGTCCTGACTTTC
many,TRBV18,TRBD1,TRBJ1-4,CASSQGQGREKLFF,TGTGCCAGCTCACAGGGACAGGGGCGTGAAAAACTGTTTTTT
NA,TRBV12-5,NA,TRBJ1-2,CASGTDGYTF,TGTGCTAGTGGGACGGATGGCTACACCTTC
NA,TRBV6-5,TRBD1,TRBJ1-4,CASSYSTGTGNEKLFF,TGTGCCAGCAGTTACTCCACCGGGACAGGGAATGAAAAACTGTTTTTT
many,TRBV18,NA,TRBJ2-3,CASSPSDSPYTDTQYF,TGTGCCAGCTCACCCTCGGACTCCCCCTACACAGATACGCAGTATTTT
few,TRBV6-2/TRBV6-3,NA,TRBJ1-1,CASIRQDTEAFF,TGTGCCAGCATCCGACAGGACACTGAAGCTTTCTTT
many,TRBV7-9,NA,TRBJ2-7,CASSLTPSAYEQYF,TGTGCCAGCAGCCTTACTCCCTCGGCTTACGAGCAGTACTTC
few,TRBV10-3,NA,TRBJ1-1,CAIGVMGEAFF,TGTGCCATCGGGGTAATGGGTGAAGCTTTCTTT
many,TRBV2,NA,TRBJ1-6,CASSEMEGSYNSPLHF,TGTGCCAGCAGTGAAATGGAGGGGTCATATAATTCACCCCTCCACTTT
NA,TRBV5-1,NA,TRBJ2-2,CASSFSGVSTGELFF,TGCGCCAGCAGCTTTTCCGGGGTGTCCACCGGGGAGCTGTTTTTT
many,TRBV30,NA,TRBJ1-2,CAWSTAPEGYTF,TGTGCCTGGAGTACCGCCCCGGAAGGCTACACCTTC
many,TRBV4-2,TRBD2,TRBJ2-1,CASSQATSGVNEQFF,TGTGCCAGCAGCCAAGCGACTAGCGGGGTCAATGAGCAGTTCTTC
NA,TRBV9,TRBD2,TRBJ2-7,CASSVALAGPSDEQYF,TGTGCCAGCAGCGTAGCCTTAGCGGGACCGTCCGACGAGCAGTACTTC